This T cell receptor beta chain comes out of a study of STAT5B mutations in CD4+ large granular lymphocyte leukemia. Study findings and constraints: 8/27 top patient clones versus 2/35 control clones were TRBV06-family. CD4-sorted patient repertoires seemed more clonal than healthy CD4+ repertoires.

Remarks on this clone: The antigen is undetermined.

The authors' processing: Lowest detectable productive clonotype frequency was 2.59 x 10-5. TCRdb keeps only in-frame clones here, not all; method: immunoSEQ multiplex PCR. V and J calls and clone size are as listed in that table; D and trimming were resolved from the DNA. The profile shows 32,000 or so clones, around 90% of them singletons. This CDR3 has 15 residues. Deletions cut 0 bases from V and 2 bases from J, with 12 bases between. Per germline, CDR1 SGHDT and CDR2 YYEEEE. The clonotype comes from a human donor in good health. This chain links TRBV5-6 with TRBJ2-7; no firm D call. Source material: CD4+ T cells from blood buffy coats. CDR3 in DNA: TGTGCCAGCAGCTTGGACGGCCTCCTCACCTACGAGCAGTACTTC. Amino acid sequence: CASSLDGLLTYEQYF.